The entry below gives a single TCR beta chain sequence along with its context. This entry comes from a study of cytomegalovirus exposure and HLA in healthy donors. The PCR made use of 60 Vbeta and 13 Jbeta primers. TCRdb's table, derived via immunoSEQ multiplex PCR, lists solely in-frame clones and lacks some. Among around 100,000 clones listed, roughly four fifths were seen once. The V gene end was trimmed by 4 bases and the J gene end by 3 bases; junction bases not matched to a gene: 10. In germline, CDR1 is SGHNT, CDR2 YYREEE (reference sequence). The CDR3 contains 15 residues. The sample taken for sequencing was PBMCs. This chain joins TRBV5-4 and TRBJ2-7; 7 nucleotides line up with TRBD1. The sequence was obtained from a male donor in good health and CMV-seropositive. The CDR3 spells CASSPGGNSFYEQYF. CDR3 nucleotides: TGTGCCAGCAGCCCAGGGGGAAATTCCTTCTACGAGCAGTACTTC.